The clone carrying this TCR beta chain has at least ten counts. The antigen remains undetermined. These data come from a study of CD8 T cells in ankylosing spondylitis. Study-wide findings and caveats: Clones linked to disease were reported to show significant enrichment in matched ankylosing spondylitis synovial fluid. A TCR beta motif of eight highly homologous variants appeared characteristic of ankylosing spondylitis blood.

TCRdb passed the 5' RACE reads through MiXCR, listing each CDR3 protein once. This table holds just under 95,000 distinct CDR3 sequences, about 9% found once. This receptor was identified in a male donor with ankylosing spondylitis or in good health (not recorded which). What was sequenced was blood, either unsorted or a sorted T cell fraction (not recorded which).

CDR3 sequence reads: CASSLTELSGNTIYF. The CDR3 nucleotides read TGCGCCAGCAGCTTAACGGAACTCTCTGGAAACACCATATATTTT. This sequence joins TRBV5-1 and TRBJ1-3; D call uncertain. The CDR3 contains 15 residues. Germline V CDR1 and CDR2: SGHRS, YFSETQ. V lost 2 bases and J 0 bases, leaving 9 bases between the germline ends.